This TCR beta chain was recorded in a study of T-cell reconstitution after alpha-beta-depleted transplantation in children (dated by TCRdb to the mid-2010s). About the full investigation: Using TCR repertoire profiling, the study followed T-cell immune reconstitution in a quantitative way in children after TCRalphabeta/CD19-depleted allogeneic hematopoietic cell transplantation.

Points on this clonotype: Its antigen remains unidentified. Base qualities are missing; no much larger clone stands one base away.

Via the germline V gene, CDR1 is SQVTM and CDR2 ANQGSEA. Between the V and J ends, shortened by 8 bases and 5 bases respectively, the junction contains 19 bases. The CDR3 holds 14 amino acids from the cysteine to the phenylalanine. The sequence is cut down to CDR3 DNA, 42 bases in frame from base 1. The library was produced with PCR. The reads were generated on an Illumina HiSeq 2500. TCR library preparation used molecular barcoding, with unique molecular identifiers applied to normalize quantification of the TCRbeta repertoire. Using fastp trimming at Q25 and MiXCR clonotype assembly, TCRdb reanalyzed the public sequencing data and kept in-frame beta chains. Merged by CDR3 protein, the rows form single entries marked with the most common genes and DNA. Counted in this sample were roughly 500,000 distinct CDR3 sequences; around 19% of them appeared once. The ten biggest clones cover more than 2.5% of the sample.

The sequence was collected from a human donor who donated a stem cell graft to a child with acute lymphoblastic leukemia. The V and J genes are TRBV29-1 and TRBJ2-1; the D gene lacks a confident call. The source material was PBMCs from the stem cell graft donor, sampled from the stem cell graft. The CDR3 in this case is CSFDGIAADNEQFF. The sequenced DNA: TGCAGCTTCGATGGGATAGCCGCAGACAATGAGCAGTTCTTC.